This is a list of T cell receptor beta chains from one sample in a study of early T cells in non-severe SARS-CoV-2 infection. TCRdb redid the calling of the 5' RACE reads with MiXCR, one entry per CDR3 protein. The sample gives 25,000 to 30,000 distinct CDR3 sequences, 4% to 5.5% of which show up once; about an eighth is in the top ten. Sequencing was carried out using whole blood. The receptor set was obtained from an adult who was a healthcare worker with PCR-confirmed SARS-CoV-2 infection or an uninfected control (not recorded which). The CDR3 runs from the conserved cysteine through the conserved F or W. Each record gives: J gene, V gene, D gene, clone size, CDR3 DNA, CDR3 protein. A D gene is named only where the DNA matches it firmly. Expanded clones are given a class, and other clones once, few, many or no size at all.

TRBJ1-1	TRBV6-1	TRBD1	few	TGTGCCAGCCGACCGGCCGGATGGACAGGGACCACTGAAGCTTTCTTT	CASRPAGWTGTTEAFF
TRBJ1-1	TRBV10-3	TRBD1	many	TGTGCCATCAGAGGCGGACAGGAGAACACTGAAGCTTTCTTT	CAIRGGQENTEAFF
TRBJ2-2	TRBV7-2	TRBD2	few	TGTGCCAGCAGCCCTGGACTAGCGGCTAACACCGGGGAGCTGTTTTTT	CASSPGLAANTGELFF
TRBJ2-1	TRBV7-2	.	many	TGTGCCAGCAGCTTAGCTTTCTCTTTATACAATGAGCAGTTCTTC	CASSLAFSLYNEQFF
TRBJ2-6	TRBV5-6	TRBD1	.	TGTGCCAGCAGCTTGCGTGGACAGGGCGGCTCTGGGGCCAACGTCCTGACTTTC	CASSLRGQGGSGANVLTF
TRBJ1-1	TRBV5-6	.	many	TGTGCCAGCAGCCTATTCCAAGAGCCGAACACTGAAGCTTTCTTT	CASSLFQEPNTEAFF
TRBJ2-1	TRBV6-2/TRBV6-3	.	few	TGTGCCAGCAGTTACTCGAAAGGTAGTCCGCCCTATGAGCAGTTCTTC	CASSYSKGSPPYEQFF
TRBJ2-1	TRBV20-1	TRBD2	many	TGCAGTGCTAGGAAAGCCGGGACTAGCGGGAACAATGAGCAGTTCTTC	CSARKAGTSGNNEQFF
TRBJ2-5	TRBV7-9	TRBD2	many	TGTGCCAGCAGGCCAAGCGGGAGGGGGGAGACCCAGTACTTC	CASRPSGRGETQYF
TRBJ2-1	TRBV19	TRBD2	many	TGTGCCAGTAGTTCTGGACTAGCCCCAACGGGCAATGAGCAGTTCTTC	CASSSGLAPTGNEQFF
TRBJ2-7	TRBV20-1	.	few	TGCAGTGCTAGGTGGGGTGGTTACGAGCAGTACTTC	CSARWGGYEQYF
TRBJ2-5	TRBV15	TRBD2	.	TGTGCCACCAGCAGAGGTGCGGGAGGACAAGAGACCCAGTACTTC	CATSRGAGGQETQYF
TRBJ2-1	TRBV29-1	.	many	TGCAGCGTTGAAGGGGCTGGGCGGGATTACAATGAGCAGTTCTTC	CSVEGAGRDYNEQFF
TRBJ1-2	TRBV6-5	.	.	TGTGCCAGCAGCCAACAGGGTCTGGGGGGTTTTGGCTACACCTTC	CASSQQGLGGFGYTF
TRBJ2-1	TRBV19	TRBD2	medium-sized	TGTGCCAGTAGTCCCCTAGCGGGAGCTTACAATGAGCAGTTCTTC	CASSPLAGAYNEQFF
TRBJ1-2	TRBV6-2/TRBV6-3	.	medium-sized	TGTGCCAGCAGTTACACATCTGGCTACACCTTC	CASSYTSGYTF
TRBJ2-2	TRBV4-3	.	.	TGCGCCAGCAGCCAAGACGGGGTGTACACCGGGGAGCTGTTTTTT	CASSQDGVYTGELFF
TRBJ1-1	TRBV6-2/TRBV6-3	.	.	TGTGCCAGCAGTCAACGTCCAGGTAACACTGAAGCTTTCTTT	CASSQRPGNTEAFF
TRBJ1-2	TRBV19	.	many	TGTGCCAGCGAAAGGGGACATAACTATGGCTACACCTTC	CASERGHNYGYTF
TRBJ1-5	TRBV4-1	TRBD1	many	TGCGCCAGCAGCCAAGATCATCCGGGACAGGGGGTTCTTGGCAATCAGCCCCAGCATTTT	CASSQDHPGQGVLGNQPQHF
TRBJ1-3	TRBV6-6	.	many	TGTGCCAGCAGACCGTCAGCCGGGGGCTCTGGAAACACCATATATTTT	CASRPSAGGSGNTIYF
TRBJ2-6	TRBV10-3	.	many	TGTGCCATCAGCGGCCGTCTCTCTGGGGCCAACGTCCTGACTTTC	CAISGRLSGANVLTF
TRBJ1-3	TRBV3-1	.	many	TGTGCCAGCAGCCAAGCCCCCGGTACAGGAAACACCATATATTTT	CASSQAPGTGNTIYF
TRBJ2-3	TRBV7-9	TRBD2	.	TGTGCCAGCAGCTTAGATCTCCGACTAGCGGGGAGCACAGATACGCAGTATTTT	CASSLDLRLAGSTDTQYF
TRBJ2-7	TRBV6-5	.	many	TGTGCCAGCAGTTACTCCCTGACAACCACCTACGAGCAGTACTTC	CASSYSLTTTYEQYF
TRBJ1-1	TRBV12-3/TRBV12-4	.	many	TGTGCCAGCAGCCTGGCCGTGAACACTGAAGCTTTCTTT	CASSLAVNTEAFF
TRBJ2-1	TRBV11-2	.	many	TGTGCCAGCAGCGGTCGGACGGGAAGCTTAGCGGAAAGCTACAATGAGCAGTTCTTC	CASSGRTGSLAESYNEQFF
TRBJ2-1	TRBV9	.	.	TGTGCCAGCAGCGTATTAGCGACTCACAATGAGCAGTTCTTC	CASSVLATHNEQFF
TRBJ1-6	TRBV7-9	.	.	TGTGCCAGCACCATATCCTATAATTCACCCCTCCACTTT	CASTISYNSPLHF